The source of this T cell receptor beta chain is a study of blood T cell repertoires in COVID-19. Background on the study: Collection of acute and convalescent COVID-19 samples took place in the United States, Italy and Spain.

The protocol was immunoSEQ multiplex PCR, while the TCRdb copy is restricted to in-frame clones and leaves out a portion. This table holds some 240,000 clones, roughly 86% found once. This clonotype was obtained from a woman aged 40 to 50 with acute COVID-19. Material: PBMCs or T cells enriched from blood (not recorded which).

CDR3 residues: CASSIAPSGRSSSGANVLTF. In DNA, the CDR3 is TGTGCCAGTAGTATAGCCCCTAGCGGGAGGTCAAGCTCTGGGGCCAACGTCCTGACTTTC. The chain carries TRBV19 and TRBJ2-6; 11 nucleotides line up with TRBD2. Trimming at V came to 1 base and at J to 0 bases, leaving 8 bases not matched to a gene. Germline CDR1 and CDR2: LNHDA and SQIVND (reference sequence). The CDR3 spans 20 residues.